Given below is one T cell receptor (beta chain) in context. The antigen is unknown. This sample was included in a study of early stage breast cancer tumors. On the study more broadly: Each sample averaged around 10-fold read coverage.

Trimming pared 0 bases from V and 0 bases from J, leaving 6 bases between. Germline CDR1 LGHNA, CDR2 YNFKEQ. The CDR3 length is 15 residues. Only in-frame clones appear in the TCRdb table, and some are missing; sequencing was by immunoSEQ multiplex PCR. Of roughly 53,000 clones in the sample, around 90% were seen once. General study findings and limits: Tumor and normal breast were distinguished via blood comparison in about 85% of the 16 patients. Compared with adjacent normal breast, tumors showed about 2.5-fold denser, more clonal T cells.

This TCR was recovered from a person aged 65 to 85 with breast cancer. The chain uses TRBV4-2 and TRBJ1-3; D remains ambiguous. The sample comprised blood. The CDR3 region has the DNA TGTGCCAGCAGCCAAGAATGGAGCTCTGGAAACACCATATATTTT. Translation gives CASSQEWSSGNTIYF.